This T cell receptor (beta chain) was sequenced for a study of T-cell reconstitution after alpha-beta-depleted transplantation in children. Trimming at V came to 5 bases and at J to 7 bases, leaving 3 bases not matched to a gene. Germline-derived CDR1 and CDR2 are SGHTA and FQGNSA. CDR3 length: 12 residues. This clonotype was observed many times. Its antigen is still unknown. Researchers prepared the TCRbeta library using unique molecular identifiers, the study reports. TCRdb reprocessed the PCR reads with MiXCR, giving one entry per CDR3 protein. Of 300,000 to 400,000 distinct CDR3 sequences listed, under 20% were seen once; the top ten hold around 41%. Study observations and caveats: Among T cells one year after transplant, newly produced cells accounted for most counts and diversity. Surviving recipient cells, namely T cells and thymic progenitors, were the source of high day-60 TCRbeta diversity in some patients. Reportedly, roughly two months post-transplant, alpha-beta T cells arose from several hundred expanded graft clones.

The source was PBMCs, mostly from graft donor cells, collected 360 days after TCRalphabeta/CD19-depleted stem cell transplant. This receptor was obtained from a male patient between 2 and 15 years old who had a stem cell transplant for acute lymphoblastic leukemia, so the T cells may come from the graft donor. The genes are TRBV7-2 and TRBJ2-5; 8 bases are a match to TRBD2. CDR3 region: CASSRAGGTQYF. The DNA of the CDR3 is TGTGCCAGCAGCCGGGCGGGGGGGACCCAGTACTTC.